One and the same sample provided the 24 T cell receptor beta chains below, sequenced in a study of T-cell memory formation after mild COVID-19. TCRdb used MiXCR to reprocess the 5' RACE reads, holding one entry per CDR3 protein. The profile shows 350,000 to 500,000 distinct CDR3 sequences, around 22% of them singletons. Sequencing used PBMCs or a T cell subset sorted from them (not recorded which). All receptors come from an adult woman who had mild COVID-19 (a few samples of this study predate the infection). Cell type and time point are not known.

The table lists this clonotype with a few counts. The chain combines TRBV30 with TRBJ2-3, with TRBD1 matching over 8 bases. This CDR3 spans 14 amino acids. After removal of 2 bases from V and 5 bases from J, the junction contained 6 bases not matched to a gene. Looked up from germline, CDR1 is GTSNPN and CDR2 is SVGIG (reference sequence). The CDR3, as DNA: TGTGCCTGGAGTTTACAGGGGGGCGGAGATACGCAGTATTTT. Its protein product is CAWSLQGGGDTQYF.

In its sample, this clonotype was seen a few times. V usage is TRBV12-3 or TRBV12-4 and J usage is TRBJ1-1; weak D call: TRBD1 (6 bases). The CDR3 runs to 14 residues. V was clipped by 6 bases and J by 5 bases, with 16 bases between them. The CDR3 here is CASSRDRLATEAFF. CDR3 DNA: TGTGCCAGCAGCAGAGACAGGCTGGCGACTGAAGCTTTCTTT.

The CDR3 coding sequence is TGTGCCAGCAGTTTATGGTCGGATAGCTCCTACGAGCAGTACTTC. It codes for CASSLWSDSSYEQYF. The chain links TRBV28 to TRBJ2-7; D is undetermined. The CDR3 consists of 15 residues. The V gene's germline CDR1 is MDHEN and CDR2 SYDVKM. Trimming took off 0 bases at V and 0 bases at J, with 9 bases between the two ends.

There are many counts of this clonotype. The chain carries TRBV20-1 and TRBJ2-7; D call uncertain. Trimming stripped 0 bases from V and 2 bases from J, with 14 bases between. Germline V gene data show CDR1 as DFQATT and CDR2 as SNEGSKA (reference sequence). The CDR3 is 15 residues long. CDR3 residues: CSARDSVAPTYEQYF. In DNA form, the CDR3 reads TGCAGTGCTAGAGATAGTGTCGCGCCAACCTACGAGCAGTACTTC.

This rearrangement joins TRBV5-1 to TRBJ2-3, with D possibly being TRBD1 (5 bases). This CDR3 spans 15 amino acids. Trimming cost V 2 bases and J 0 bases, with 10 bases left between them. Per germline, CDR1 SGHRS and CDR2 YFSETQ. The CDR3 reads CASSFRQTSTDTQYF. The CDR3 DNA reads as TGCGCCAGCAGCTTTAGACAGACTAGCACAGATACGCAGTATTTT.

This clonotype has only a few counts. The chain couples TRBV7-3 to TRBJ1-1, with a tentative D call TRBD1 (6 bases). There are 13 residues in the CDR3. Germline V gene data show CDR1 as SGHTA and CDR2 as FQGTGA. Trimming took 1 base from V and 7 from J, leaving 10 bases between them. This CDR3 is CASSLRGRDEAFF. As DNA, the CDR3 is TGTGCCAGCAGCTTAAGGGGGCGAGATGAAGCTTTCTTT.

This chain joins TRBV20-1 and TRBJ1-5; D perhaps matches TRBD1 (6 bases). Germline loops: CDR1 DFQATT, CDR2 SNEGSKA (reference sequence). Trimming took off 1 base at V and 0 bases at J, with 10 bases between the two ends. The CDR3 length is 15 residues. The CDR3 DNA follows: TGCAGTGCTAGAGGGGGACACTATAGCAATCAGCCCCAGCATTTT. This encodes CSARGGHYSNQPQHF.

Only a few counts were recorded for this clonotype. The chain has TRBV7-3 and TRBJ2-6; D gene ambiguous. CDR1 is SGHTA, CDR2 FQGTGA, per germline. Trimming took 0 bases from V and 0 from J, leaving 3 bases between them. The CDR3 loop spans 15 amino acids. This CDR3 is CASSLTLSGANVLTF. CDR3 DNA sequence: TGTGCCAGCAGCTTAACCCTCTCTGGGGCCAACGTCCTGACTTTC.

This clonotype appeared a few times. The rearrangement uses TRBV7-9 and TRBJ2-3; 10 bases match TRBD1. V dropped 5 bases and J dropped 4; count of bases not matched to a gene: 15. The CDR3 covers 18 residues. The germline V gene encodes CDR1 SEHNR and CDR2 FQNEAQ (reference sequence). DNA for the CDR3: TGTGCCAGCAGCCCCCTTGAAGGGACAGGGGTTGATGCAGATACGCAGTATTTT. Its protein is CASSPLEGTGVDADTQYF.

V gene TRBV10-3 combines with J gene TRBJ2-1; 13 bases are shared with TRBD2. Germline CDR1 reads ENHRY; CDR2 reads SYGVKD. The CDR3 runs to 17 residues. V lost 6 bases, J lost 4 bases, and 9 bases stayed unmatched. The CDR3 coding sequence is TGTGCCATCAGGCCCGGGACTAGCGGGAACCTATACAATGAGCAGTTCTTC. Amino acids: CAIRPGTSGNLYNEQFF.

The table lists this clonotype with many counts. V gene TRBV3-1 combines with J gene TRBJ1-1, with 11 nucleotides matching TRBD1. The ends lost 5 bases at V and 4 bases at J; junction bases unmatched: 6. Looked up from germline, CDR1 is LGHDT and CDR2 is YNNKEL (reference sequence). The CDR3 consists of 15 residues. In nucleotides, the CDR3 is TGTGCCAGCAGCTCACTCGGGACAGGGGGCACTGAAGCTTTCTTT. This translates into CASSSLGTGGTEAFF.

The chain combines TRBV19 with TRBJ2-1; 7 bases align to TRBD2. The length of the CDR3 is 13 residues. Trimming cost V 5 bases and J 9 bases; bases outside gene matches: 7. Germline CDR1 reads LNHDA; CDR2 reads SQIVND (reference sequence). CDR3 in DNA: TGTGCCAGTAGTCTGGCGGGAGTACTTGAGCAGTTCTTC. Protein product: CASSLAGVLEQFF.

This clonotype has just a few counts. In DNA, the CDR3 is TGTGCCAGCAGCGTGGGTGAGGGAGGCGGAAACACCATATATTTT. It specifies CASSVGEGGGNTIYF. The chain has TRBV9 and TRBJ1-3, with no clear D. Germline V gene sequence: CDR1 SGDLS, CDR2 YYNGEE. The V end lost 2 bases, the J end lost 4 bases, and 13 bases lay between the germline ends. CDR3 length: 15 residues.

This clonotype was seen only a few times. V usage is TRBV29-1 and J usage is TRBJ2-1, with TRBD1 identical over 8 bases. With 7 bases clipped from V and 3 bases from J, the junction kept 14 bases outside the gene matches. This CDR3 contains 16 residues. CDR1 and CDR2 (germline): SQVTM, ANQGSEA. CDR3 loop: CSATVRGQVLYNEQFF. CDR3 sequence (DNA): TGCAGCGCTACCGTCCGGGGACAGGTGCTCTACAATGAGCAGTTCTTC.

CDR3 coding DNA: TGTGCCAGCTCAACCGACAGAAATTCCGAGCACCAGCATTTT. The encoded protein is CASSTDRNSEHQHF. V usage is TRBV18 and J usage is TRBJ1-5; D perhaps matches TRBD1 (5 bases). Germline V gene data show CDR1 as KGHSH and CDR2 as LQKENI. V was clipped by 5 bases and J by 12 bases, with 20 bases between them. There are 14 residues in the CDR3. Based on the CDR3 plus reference TRBV18 and TRBJ1-5, the full variable domain is NAGVMQNPRHLVRRRGQEARLRCSPMKGHSHVYWYRQLPEEGLKFMVYLQKENIIDESGMPKERFSAEFPKEGPSILRIQQVVRGDSAAYFCASSTDRNSEHQHFGDGTRLSIL.

This clonotype has more than one count but fewer than ten. The chain links TRBV10-3 to TRBJ2-1; D assignment may be TRBD1 or TRBD2 (5 bases each). This CDR3 is 13 amino acids long. Deletions cut 6 bases from V and 5 bases from J, with 11 bases between. The germline V gene has CDR1 ENHRY and CDR2 SYGVKD. CDR3 in DNA: TGTGCCATCAGGGGACCTCAGAACAATGAGCAGTTCTTC. This gives the protein CAIRGPQNNEQFF.

This clonotype was counted a few times. V usage is TRBV5-6 and J usage is TRBJ2-7, with D unclear. CDR1 and CDR2 (germline): SGHDT, YYEEEE. The CDR3 has 14 amino acids. V was clipped by 0 bases and J by 4 bases, with 11 bases between them. This chain's CDR3 is CASSLGRILYEQYF. As DNA, the CDR3 is TGTGCCAGCAGCTTGGGGCGGATCTTATACGAGCAGTACTTC. Based on the CDR3 plus reference TRBV5-6 and TRBJ2-7, the full variable domain is DAGVTQSPTHLIKTRGQQVTLRCSPKSGHDTVSWYQQALGQGPQFIFQYYEEEERQRGNFPDRFSGHQFPNYSSELNVNALLLGDSALYLCASSLGRILYEQYFGPGTRLTVT.

This clonotype was detected only a few times. The chain couples TRBV7-9 to TRBJ1-2; 7 bases fit TRBD1. Trimming at V came to 4 bases and at J to 4 bases, leaving 6 bases not matched to a gene. CDR1 SEHNR and CDR2 FQNEAQ come from the germline V gene (reference sequence). The CDR3 loop spans 14 amino acids. The CDR3 DNA reads as TGTGCCAGCAGCTCTTTCCGGGACAGCTATGGCTACACCTTC. It specifies CASSSFRDSYGYTF.

The table lists this clonotype with a few counts. V is TRBV12-3 or TRBV12-4 and J is TRBJ2-5; weak D call: TRBD2 (5 bases). V was shortened by 4 bases and J by 5 bases, with 17 bases between the two germline ends. The CDR3 is made up of 15 amino acids. DNA for the CDR3: TGTGCCAGCAGTTCACCACTAGGGAGAGGGGAGACCCAGTACTTC. Protein sequence: CASSSPLGRGETQYF.

This clonotype was seen ten or more times. The chain combines TRBV11-3 with TRBJ2-5, with D maybe TRBD2 (7 bases). The germline gives CDR1 SGHNT, CDR2 YENEEA. This CDR3 contains 16 residues. V gave up 5 bases and J gave up 5 bases, with 21 bases separating them. The CDR3 loop is CASSPLGGLRGETQYF. The CDR3 nucleotides are TGTGCCAGCAGCCCACTGGGGGGGCTGAGAGGGGAGACCCAGTACTTC. Using reference TRBV11-3 and TRBJ2-5 for the parts outside the CDR3, the full variable domain is EAGVVQSPRYKIIEKKQPVAFWCNPISGHNTLYWYLQNLGQGPELLIRYENEEAVDDSQLPKDRFSAERLKGVDSTLKIQPAELGDSAVYLCASSPLGGLRGETQYFGPGTRLLVL.

The chain employs TRBV5-1 and TRBJ2-2; D possibly corresponds to TRBD1 (6 bases). CDR1 is SGHRS and CDR2 is YFSETQ in the germline V gene. V gave up 4 bases and J gave up 4 bases, with 8 bases separating them. The CDR3 contains 13 residues. CDR3 protein: CASSRDTTGELFF. CDR3 DNA: TGCGCCAGCAGCCGGGACACCACCGGGGAGCTGTTTTTT. Full variable domain (rest looked up from reference TRBV5-1 and TRBJ2-2): KAGVTQTPRYLIKTRGQQVTLSCSPISGHRSVSWYQQTPGQGLQFLFEYFSETQRNKGNFPGRFSGRQFSNSRSEMNVSTLELGDSALYLCASSRDTTGELFFGEGSRLTVL.

This clonotype was seen a handful of times. This sequence joins TRBV20-1 and TRBJ2-7, with 7 positions matching TRBD2. After removal of 1 base from V and 3 bases from J, the junction contained 9 bases not matched to a gene. CDR1 and CDR2 from the germline V gene are DFQATT and SNEGSKA (reference sequence). The CDR3 spans 15 residues. The CDR3 loop reads CSARALSGPLYEQYF. The CDR3 DNA sequence: TGCAGTGCTAGAGCCCTTAGCGGGCCTCTCTACGAGCAGTACTTC.

This clonotype was picked up a small number of times. J is TRBJ2-3 and V is TRBV9; TRBD1 might be the D (5 bases). Trimming shortened V by 3 bases and J by 6 bases, and 8 bases separated the two germline ends. The germline gives CDR1 SGDLS, CDR2 YYNGEE. The CDR3 is made up of 12 amino acids. CDR3 in DNA: TGTGCCAGCAGCGGTCCAGGGGATACGCAGTATTTT. It codes for CASSGPGDTQYF.

The chain recombines TRBV18 with TRBJ2-3; D perhaps matches TRBD2 (7 bases). CDR1 KGHSH and CDR2 LQKENI come from the germline V gene. With 3 bases removed from V and 3 bases from J, the gap between germline ends came to 16 bases. The CDR3 runs to 16 residues. CDR3 amino acids: CASSPTRGAGTDTQYF. The CDR3 bases are TGTGCCAGCTCACCTACCCGGGGGGCTGGGACAGATACGCAGTATTTT.